This T cell receptor beta chain was recorded in a study of blood T cells in healthy people across ages. Each donor was a healthy Caucasian individual from Russia, aged about 6 to 100. There are 14 residues in the CDR3. Germline V gene lookup returns CDR1 SGDLS and CDR2 YYNGEE. V dropped 3 bases and J dropped 4; count of bases not matched to a gene: 6. Regarding the study as a whole: The recorded TCR beta diversity per million T cells decreased in a roughly linear manner with age. Using unsorted PBMCs precluded a conclusive naive versus antigen-experienced comparison.

Combining a sample-barcoded 5' primer with a J-beta primer mix, a second PCR ran for about 7 to 12 cycles. The template-switch adaptor, which had 12 random nucleotides, put a tag on each cDNA molecule. TCRdb fed the 5' RACE reads into MiXCR, producing one record per CDR3 protein. The data hold 550,000 to 700,000 distinct CDR3 sequences, with 25% to 30% observed a single time. As to this clonotype: The antigen remains unidentified.

The sequence came from a woman in her 70s in good health. Sequencing used blood. V gene TRBV9 combines with J gene TRBJ2-5; the match to TRBD2 covers 7 bases. In nucleotides, the CDR3 is TGTGCCAGCAGCGGGGGGGGTCTCGTAGAGACCCAGTACTTC. Translated, it gives CASSGGGLVETQYF. Based on the CDR3 plus reference TRBV9 and TRBJ2-5, the full variable domain is DSGVTQTPKHLITATGQRVTLRCSPRSGDLSVYWYQQSLDQGLQFLIQYYNGEERAKGNILERFSAQQFPDLHSELNLSSLELGDSALYFCASSGGGLVETQYFGPGTRLLVL.